This T cell receptor (beta chain) was recorded in a study of blood T cell repertoires in COVID-19. For the study at large: Samples came from the United States, Italy and Spain, spanning acute and convalescent COVID-19. T cells, B-cell-depleted T cells, or PBMCs provided the cDNA or gDNA that served as material.

Germline V gene lookup returns CDR1 MNHNY and CDR2 SVGAGI (reference sequence). The CDR3 contains 14 residues. Losses at the gene ends were 10 bases for V and 5 bases for J; bases not matched to a gene: 12. This clone was observed a few times. As originally analysed: How many nucleated cells were present was estimated from reference gene primer amplification. Here immunoSEQ multiplex PCR was the method, and the copy in TCRdb shows in-frame clones only, minus some. The DNA gave D and trimming, while V, J and clone size come from that table. The sample lists about 260,000 clones, 70% to 90% occurring once.

V and J are TRBV6-6 and TRBJ1-1; 8 bases match TRBD1. Sequenced material: peripheral blood. This receptor was obtained from a woman between 45 and 60 years old with acute or convalescent COVID-19. The CDR3 nucleotides read TGTGCCACCACCGGACAGGGTATGGCGACTGAAGCTTTCTTT. Its translation is CATTGQGMATEAFF.